This T cell receptor (beta chain) came from a study of cytomegalovirus exposure and HLA in healthy donors. Whole-study context: Genotyping of some 390 donors showed that about 79% belonged to the Caucasian-associated ancestry cluster.

Findings and limits, study-wide: Productive status was seen about 90% or about 30% of the time for most TCR beta V segments in an earlier analysis. The HLA-A and HLA-B alleles of most subjects were reportedly predicted accurately from TCR beta sequences.

Details on this clone: Antigen unknown.

The primer mix had 60 Vbeta and 13 Jbeta primers. Some clones are missing from TCRdb's copy, which holds only in-frame ones; the method was immunoSEQ multiplex PCR. The repertoire holds about 150,000 clones, more than 60% seen once, with 8% to 13% in the top ten. This CDR3 is built from 15 residues. CDR1 and CDR2 (germline): KGHSH, LQKENI. V shed 3 bases and J 5 bases; nucleotides not matched to a gene: 8. Sequencing was done on a sample of PBMCs. The receptor comes from a man younger than 40 in good health and CMV-seropositive. The rearrangement uses TRBV18 and TRBJ2-7; 9 bases fit TRBD2. The CDR3 is CASSPSGTSLHEQYF. The CDR3 DNA is TGTGCCAGCTCACCGTCCGGGACTAGCCTCCACGAGCAGTACTTC. The full variable domain, its missing parts supplied by reference TRBV18 and TRBJ2-7, is NAGVMQNPRHLVRRRGQEARLRCSPMKGHSHVYWYRQLPEEGLKFMVYLQKENIIDESGMPKERFSAEFPKEGPSILRIQQVVRGDSAAYFCASSPSGTSLHEQYFGPGTRLTVT.